The 13 T cell receptor beta chains in this list originate from one sample, sequenced in a study of T cells expressing NK-cell markers. TCRdb reprocessed the 5' RACE reads, with one entry per CDR3 protein and no DNA. This repertoire includes about 450,000 distinct CDR3 sequences. The specimen was blood T cells: a sorted CD56 or NKG2C T cell subset, CD4+ or CD8+ T cells, or bulk PBMC T cells (not recorded which). Source of these receptors: a woman between 18 and 70 years old in good health.

The genes are TRBV30 and TRBJ2-2; TCRdb designates TRBD2, a call that cannot be tested without DNA. Germline V CDR1 and CDR2: GTSNPN, SVGIG (reference sequence). This CDR3 has 15 amino acids. The CDR3: CAWGRREKNTGELFF.

V usage is TRBV4-1 and J usage is TRBJ2-1; TCRdb designates TRBD2, a call that cannot be tested without DNA. The CDR3 length is 15 residues. From germline, CDR1 is MGHRA and CDR2 YSYEKL. This CDR3 is CASSQGPSTANEQFF.

The chain carries TRBV12-3 or TRBV12-4 and TRBJ2-5; the D call from TCRdb, TRBD2, cannot be confirmed without DNA. The CDR3 is 14 residues long. The CDR3 sequence: CASSERGAGETQYF.

J is TRBJ1-2 and V is TRBV3-1. The CDR3 has 15 residues. CDR1 and CDR2 from the germline V gene are LGHDT and YNNKEL (reference sequence). CDR3 loop: CASSQDHSFGYGYTF.

The chain employs TRBV25-1 and TRBJ1-1; the D call of TRBD1 rests on TCRdb alone, since no DNA is present to check it. The CDR3 extends over 15 amino acids. CDR1 is MGHDK, CDR2 SYGVNS, per germline. CDR3: CASSEPQDRFTEAFF.

This chain joins TRBV4-3 and TRBJ1-2. CDR1 is LGHNA, CDR2 YSLEER, per germline. CDR3 length: 16 amino acids. The CDR3 reads CASSQVLRAGNYGYTF.

The V and J genes are TRBV18 and TRBJ1-2. The CDR3 runs to 12 residues. The germline gives CDR1 KGHSH, CDR2 LQKENI. Here the CDR3 reads CASWEAGIGYTF. The entire variable domain, with the rest obtained from reference TRBV18 and TRBJ1-2, is as follows: NAGVMQNPRHLVRRRGQEARLRCSPMKGHSHVYWYRQLPEEGLKFMVYLQKENIIDESGMPKERFSAEFPKEGPSILRIQQVVRGDSAAYFCASWEAGIGYTFGSGTRLTVV.

The J gene is TRBJ1-2, the V gene TRBV12-3 or TRBV12-4; absent DNA, TCRdb's TRBD1 call cannot be checked. The CDR3 length is 15 residues. CDR3: CASSKDRGEVHGYTF.

The V gene is TRBV11-1, the J gene TRBJ2-2; lacking DNA, the TRBD1 call made by TCRdb goes unchecked. The CDR3 has 19 residues. Per the germline V gene, CDR1 is SGHAT and CDR2 is FQDESV (reference sequence). This chain's CDR3 is CASSLFGTGQGANTGELFF.

This CDR3 is CASSYSTGVQYF. V is TRBV6-5 and J is TRBJ2-4. The V gene's germline CDR1 is MNHEY and CDR2 SVGAGI. The CDR3 loop spans 12 amino acids.

This chain uses TRBV7-9 with TRBJ1-4; no DNA is available, so the TRBD1 call from TCRdb remains unchecked. The CDR3 extends over 13 amino acids. CDR1 and CDR2 from the germline V gene are SEHNR and FQNEAQ (reference sequence). The CDR3 loop is CASSLGVNEKLFF.

The chain carries TRBV11-2 and TRBJ2-3; the D call from TCRdb, TRBD2, cannot be confirmed without DNA. Germline V gene sequence: CDR1 SGHAT, CDR2 FQNNGV. This CDR3 comprises 18 residues. CDR3 amino acids: CASCSGLAGGPSTDTQYF.

J is TRBJ2-3 and V is TRBV30; TCRdb lists TRBD2, though no DNA is available to test this call. Per the germline V gene, CDR1 is GTSNPN and CDR2 is SVGIG (reference sequence). The CDR3 runs to 12 residues. The CDR3 loop is CAWSALGDTQYF. The complete variable domain, with remaining parts taken from reference TRBV30 and TRBJ2-3, reads SQTIHQWPATLVQPVGSPLSLECTVEGTSNPNLYWYRQAAGRGLQLLFYSVGIGQISSEVPQNLSASRPQDRQFILSSKKLLLSDSGFYLCAWSALGDTQYFGPGTRLTVL.